These T cell receptor beta chains were read from a single sample in a study of T-cell memory formation after mild COVID-19. MiXCR was run by TCRdb on the 5' RACE reads, yielding one entry per CDR3 protein. The data show roughly 400,000 distinct CDR3 sequences, around 24% seen once. Sequenced input: PBMCs or a T cell subset sorted from them (not recorded which). Every receptor here comes from an adult woman who had mild COVID-19 (a few samples of this study predate the infection). Cell type and time point are not known. Both conserved end residues are part of each CDR3. The D gene is left open where the match is weak.

V: TRBV5-6; D: NA; J: TRBJ2-7; CDR3: CASSLAQGPTWSYEQYF
V: TRBV29-1; D: NA; J: TRBJ2-7; CDR3: CSVGGPWTYEQYF
V: TRBV4-3; D: TRBD1; J: TRBJ2-3; CDR3: CASSHQGQGTQYF
V: TRBV7-2; D: TRBD2; J: TRBJ2-1; CDR3: CASSPWGTSGNEQFF
V: TRBV2; D: TRBD2; J: TRBJ2-1; CDR3: CASSEGLAGGLHEQFF
V: TRBV9; D: NA; J: TRBJ2-5; CDR3: CASSVEGGMETQYF
V: TRBV7-9; D: TRBD1; J: TRBJ1-2; CDR3: CASSLPHPTGQPNYGYTF
V: TRBV30; D: TRBD2; J: TRBJ2-3; CDR3: CAWSTGTSGTDTQYF
V: TRBV12-3/TRBV12-4; D: TRBD2; J: TRBJ2-1; CDR3: CASSPGASGSHNEQFF
V: TRBV7-9; D: NA; J: TRBJ1-3; CDR3: CASSLRDSPGENTIYF
V: TRBV6-1; D: NA; J: TRBJ1-2; CDR3: CASTLIYGYTF
V: TRBV10-2; D: TRBD1; J: TRBJ2-6; CDR3: CASSDYRGPGANVLTF
V: TRBV5-1; D: NA; J: TRBJ2-5; CDR3: CASSTGDRQETQYF
V: TRBV6-2/TRBV6-3; D: NA; J: TRBJ2-2; CDR3: CASSYDSRNTGELFF
V: TRBV3-1; D: NA; J: TRBJ2-3; CDR3: CASSQEMVAGTDTQYF
V: TRBV20-1; D: TRBD2; J: TRBJ2-3; CDR3: CSAGGRAGVTDTQYF
V: TRBV5-5; D: NA; J: TRBJ2-2; CDR3: CASSGLTNTGELFF
V: TRBV20-1; D: NA; J: TRBJ2-1; CDR3: CSASMVEKADEQFF
V: TRBV18; D: TRBD2; J: TRBJ2-7; CDR3: CASSPAGVPYEQYF
V: TRBV7-8; D: NA; J: TRBJ2-3; CDR3: CASSFLNVSGFTDTQYF
V: TRBV20-1; D: NA; J: TRBJ1-5; CDR3: CSGQPANQPQHF
V: TRBV12-3/TRBV12-4; D: NA; J: TRBJ2-2; CDR3: CASSLRGSNTGELFF
V: TRBV30; D: NA; J: TRBJ1-3; CDR3: CAWMIGYGNTIYF
V: TRBV18; D: NA; J: TRBJ2-7; CDR3: CASSPRDSEQYF
V: TRBV4-1; D: NA; J: TRBJ2-7; CDR3: CASSQDGTTGYEQYF
V: TRBV18; D: NA; J: TRBJ2-1; CDR3: CASSPQGLNNEQFF
V: TRBV20-1; D: TRBD1; J: TRBJ1-5; CDR3: CSARKTGSNQPQHF
V: TRBV20-1; D: NA; J: TRBJ2-1; CDR3: CSADGNSDNEQFF
V: TRBV20-1; D: NA; J: TRBJ1-1; CDR3: CSAGRNTEAFF
V: TRBV7-9; D: NA; J: TRBJ1-2; CDR3: CASSLARGLYGYTF
V: TRBV9; D: NA; J: TRBJ1-5; CDR3: CASSVGGTNQPQHF
V: TRBV29-1; D: NA; J: TRBJ1-1; CDR3: CSVEDEGSAEAFF